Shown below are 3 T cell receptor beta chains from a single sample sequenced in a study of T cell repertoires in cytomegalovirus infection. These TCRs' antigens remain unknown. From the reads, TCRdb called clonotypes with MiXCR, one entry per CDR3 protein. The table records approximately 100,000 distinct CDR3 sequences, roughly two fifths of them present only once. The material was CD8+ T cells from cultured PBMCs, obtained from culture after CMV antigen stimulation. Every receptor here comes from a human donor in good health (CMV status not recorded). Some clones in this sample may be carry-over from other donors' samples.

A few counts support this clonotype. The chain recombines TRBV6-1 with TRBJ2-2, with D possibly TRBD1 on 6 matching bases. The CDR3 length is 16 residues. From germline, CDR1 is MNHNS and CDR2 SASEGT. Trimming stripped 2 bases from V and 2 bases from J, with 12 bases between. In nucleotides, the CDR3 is TGTGCCAGCAGTGAACTGGCAGGGGCCAACACCGGGGAGCTGTTTTTT. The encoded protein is CASSELAGANTGELFF.

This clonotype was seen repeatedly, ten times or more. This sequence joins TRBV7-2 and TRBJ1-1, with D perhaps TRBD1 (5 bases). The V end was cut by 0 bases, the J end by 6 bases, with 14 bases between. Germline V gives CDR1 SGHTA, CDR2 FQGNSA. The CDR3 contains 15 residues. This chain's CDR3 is CASSLAREGIPEAFF. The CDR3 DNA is TGTGCCAGCAGCTTAGCGCGGGAGGGGATCCCTGAAGCTTTCTTT.

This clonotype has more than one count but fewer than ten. The DNA for the CDR3 is TGTGCCAGTAGTATAGAATGGGGGTCGAACACCGGGGAGCTGTTTTTT. It is translated as CASSIEWGSNTGELFF. The chain uses TRBV19 and TRBJ2-2; D is tentatively TRBD1 or TRBD2 (5 bases each). From germline, CDR1 is LNHDA and CDR2 SQIVND (reference sequence). V lost 0 bases to trimming and J lost 0 bases, with 8 bases between them. CDR3 length: 16 amino acids.